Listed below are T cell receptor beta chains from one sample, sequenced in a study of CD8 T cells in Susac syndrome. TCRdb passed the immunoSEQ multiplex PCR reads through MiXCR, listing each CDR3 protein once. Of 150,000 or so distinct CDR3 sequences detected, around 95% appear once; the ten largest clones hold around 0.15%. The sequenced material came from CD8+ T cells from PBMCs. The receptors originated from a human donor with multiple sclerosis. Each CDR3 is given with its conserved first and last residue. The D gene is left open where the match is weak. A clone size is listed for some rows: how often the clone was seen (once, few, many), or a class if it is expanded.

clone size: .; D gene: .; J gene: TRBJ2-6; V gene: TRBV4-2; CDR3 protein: CASSQGGSSGANVLTF; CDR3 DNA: TGTGCCAGCAGCCAAGGTGGCAGCTCTGGGGCCAACGTCCTGACTTTC
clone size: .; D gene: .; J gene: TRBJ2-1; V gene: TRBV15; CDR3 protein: CATSRDLLLGRYEQFF; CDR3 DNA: TGTGCCACCAGCAGAGATCTTCTACTTGGTCGCTATGAGCAGTTCTTC
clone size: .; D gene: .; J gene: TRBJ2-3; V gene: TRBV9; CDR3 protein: CASSGGSTGDTQYF; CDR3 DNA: TGTGCCAGCAGCGGGGGCTCGACGGGGGACACGCAGTATTTT
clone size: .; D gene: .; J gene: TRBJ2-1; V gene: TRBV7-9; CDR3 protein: CASSAPTESSYNEQFF; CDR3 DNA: TGTGCCAGCAGCGCCCCGACTGAGAGCTCCTACAATGAGCAGTTCTTC
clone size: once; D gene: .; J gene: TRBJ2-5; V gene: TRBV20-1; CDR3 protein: CSARERGSQETQYF; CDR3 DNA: TGCAGTGCTAGAGAGCGGGGTAGCCAAGAGACCCAGTACTTC
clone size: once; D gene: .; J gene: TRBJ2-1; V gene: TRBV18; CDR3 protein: CASSPTGEDEQFF; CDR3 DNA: TGTGCCAGCTCACCAACAGGGGAGGATGAGCAGTTCTTC
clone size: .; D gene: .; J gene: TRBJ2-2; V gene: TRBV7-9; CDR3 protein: CAARHRGTGELFF; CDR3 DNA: TGTGCAGCAAGGCACCGGGGCACCGGGGAGCTGTTTTTT
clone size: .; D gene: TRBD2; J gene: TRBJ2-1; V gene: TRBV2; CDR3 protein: CASDSRGGYNEQFF; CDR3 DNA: TGTGCCAGCGACTCTAGGGGAGGGTACAATGAGCAGTTCTTC
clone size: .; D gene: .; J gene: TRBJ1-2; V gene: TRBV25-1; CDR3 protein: CASSGGARVDGYTF; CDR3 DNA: TGTGCCAGCAGTGGGGGGGCGCGAGTCGATGGCTACACCTTC
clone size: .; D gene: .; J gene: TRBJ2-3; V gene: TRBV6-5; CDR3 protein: CASSYDGGDTQYF; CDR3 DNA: TGTGCCAGCAGTTACGACGGGGGAGATACGCAGTATTTT
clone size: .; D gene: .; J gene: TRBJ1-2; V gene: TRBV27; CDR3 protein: CASSLSFGGPDGYTF; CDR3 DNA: TGTGCCAGCAGTCTAAGCTTTGGGGGGCCCGATGGCTACACCTTC
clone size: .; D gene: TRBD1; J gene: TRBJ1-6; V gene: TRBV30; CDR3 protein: CAHGTGEALHF; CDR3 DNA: TGTGCCCACGGGACAGGGGAGGCCCTCCACTTT
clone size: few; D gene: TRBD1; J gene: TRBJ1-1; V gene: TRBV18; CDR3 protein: CASSPGQGATEAFF; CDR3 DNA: TGTGCCAGCTCACCGGGACAGGGAGCCACTGAAGCTTTCTTT
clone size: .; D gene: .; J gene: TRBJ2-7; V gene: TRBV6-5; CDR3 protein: CASSYSKLNEQYF; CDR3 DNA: TGTGCCAGCAGTTACTCGAAACTGAACGAGCAGTACTTC